The 3 T cell receptor beta chains given below trace back to one sample, sequenced in a study of tumor and adjacent non-tumor tissue in lung cancer. Three rounds of nested PCR, following a modified ARM-PCR protocol, produced the TCRbeta library. Using its own MiXCR run on the multiplex PCR reads, TCRdb lists one record per CDR3 protein. The top ten clones hold about 14% of a sample with 65,000 to 95,000 distinct CDR3 sequences, over 75% of them seen once. This sample's RNA came from whole unsorted tissue. The sample comprised lung tumor tissue. The source is a woman in her fifties or sixties with non-small cell lung cancer.

Concerning this clonotype itself: The junction shows a germline mismatch at one end, possibly a read error. The chain carries TRBV20-1 and TRBJ1-5; D might be TRBD1 (5 bases). Germline CDR1 reads DFQATT; CDR2 reads SNEGSKA (reference sequence). This CDR3 has 13 residues. The CDR3 reads CSARGNSNQPQDF. CDR3 coding DNA: TGTAGTGCTAGGGGTAATAGCAATCAGCCCCAGGATTTT.

This clonotype was seen repeatedly, ten times or more. The chain is built from TRBV19 and TRBJ2-2, with a tentative D call TRBD1 (6 bases). Trimming took 3 bases from V and 6 from J, leaving 14 bases between them. CDR1 is LNHDA, CDR2 SQIVND, per germline (reference sequence). The CDR3 loop spans 15 amino acids. The CDR3 protein is CASSMRGGRSGELFF. The CDR3 DNA reads TGTGCCAGTAGTATGAGAGGGGGTCGGTCCGGGGAGCTGTTTTTT.

On this clonotype itself: This CDR3 is missing its conserved last phenylalanine or tryptophan, likely due to a read error. The chain recombines TRBV12-3 or TRBV12-4 with TRBJ2-1; TRBD2 matches 9 bases. Trimming cost V 7 bases and J 10 bases; bases outside gene matches: 8. The CDR3 consists of 13 residues. The DNA for the CDR3 is TGTGCCAGCAAGCGGGGGGACCCCTACGAGCAGTTCCTC. Its protein is CASKRGDPYEQFL.